This T cell receptor beta chain was captured in a study of post-analysis software for immune sequencing data. Built from TCR beta cDNA, the libraries had unique molecular identifiers in them. TCRdb re-called the PCR reads with MiXCR, one entry per CDR3 protein. This table has roughly 170,000 distinct CDR3 sequences, over 25% appearing once. Study-wide results and caveats: TRBV5-6, TRBV5-1 and TRBV20-1 belonged to a set of a handful of TRBV segments that were more frequent in patients than controls. Multiple sclerosis patients showed significantly lower normalized Chao1 diversity than controls did.

Deletions cut 7 bases from V and 11 bases from J, with 29 bases between. Germline assignment: CDR1 SQVTM and CDR2 ANQGSEA. The CDR3 extends over 15 amino acids. Regarding this clonotype: Its antigen remains unidentified.

The V and J genes are TRBV29-1 and TRBJ2-5, with D perhaps being TRBD1 or TRBD2 (5 bases each). The sequence was collected from a girl aged 5-17 years with multiple sclerosis. Sequencing input: blood. The CDR3 DNA is TGCAGCGCCCCTCGAGAGGAAACTAGAGGGGATGAGCAGTACTTC. Translated: CSAPREETRGDEQYF.